This TCR beta chain derives from a study of blood T cell repertoires in COVID-19. Study as a whole: Italy, Spain and the United States were the sources of the convalescent and acute COVID-19 samples. T cells, B-cell-depleted T cells, or PBMCs provided the cDNA or gDNA that served as material.

Profiling relied on immunoSEQ multiplex PCR, and the TCRdb table lists in-frame clones only, not all of them. The profile shows about 160,000 clones, roughly 88% of them singletons. This clone was seen a single time. V lost 9 bases and J 4 bases, leaving 16 bases between the germline ends. Looked up from germline, CDR1 is SGHRS and CDR2 is YFSETQ. The CDR3 covers 13 residues. The chain combines TRBV5-1 with TRBJ1-1; tentatively, D is TRBD1 (6 bases). The TCR was taken from a man between 18 and 35 years old with acute or convalescent COVID-19. The sequencing input was peripheral blood. CDR3 sequence reads: CANLYREGTEAFF. CDR3 DNA sequence: TGCGCCAACCTATACAGGGAGGGCACTGAAGCTTTCTTT.